A selection of T cell receptor beta chains follows, all from one sample in a study of blood T cell repertoires in COVID-19. TCRdb's copy holds only in-frame clones and misses some; the assay was immunoSEQ multiplex PCR. Of 300,000 to 400,000 clones in the sample, roughly 88% were seen once. Material for sequencing was peripheral blood. The receptor set was obtained from a woman aged 30 to 39 with COVID-19, enrolled during active disease. Each CDR3 is given with its conserved first and last residue. Fields, in order: CDR3 DNA, CDR3 protein, clone size, V gene, D gene, J gene. The D gene is left open where the match is weak. Part of the rows lack a size; the others show once, few, many or a class for expanded clones.

CDR3nt: TGTGCCTGGAGTGTACGTGTAGCGGGGAACACCGGGGAGCTGTTTTTT
CDR3aa: CAWSVRVAGNTGELFF
abundance: once
v_gene: TRBV30
d_gene: TRBD2
j_gene: TRBJ2-2

CDR3nt: TGCGCCAGCGGGACGGGAGACACAGATACGCAGTATTTT
CDR3aa: CASGTGDTDTQYF
abundance: NA
v_gene: TRBV10-1
d_gene: NA
j_gene: TRBJ2-3

CDR3nt: TGTGCCAGCAGCTTGGTTAGCGGGGGGGTGGAGACCCAGTACTTC
CDR3aa: CASSLVSGGVETQYF
abundance: NA
v_gene: TRBV5-6
d_gene: TRBD2
j_gene: TRBJ2-5

CDR3nt: TGTGCCAGTACCCCGGGCCGGGGGCAAGAGACCCAGTACTTC
CDR3aa: CASTPGRGQETQYF
abundance: NA
v_gene: TRBV19
d_gene: NA
j_gene: TRBJ2-5

CDR3nt: TGCAGCGTTGAGTGGGGGGGAGGAGGTGAGCAGTTCTTC
CDR3aa: CSVEWGGGGEQFF
abundance: NA
v_gene: TRBV29-1
d_gene: TRBD2
j_gene: TRBJ2-1

CDR3nt: TGTGCCAGCAGCGTAGCTGAGGGCGTGGGGTATGAAAAACTGTTTTTT
CDR3aa: CASSVAEGVGYEKLFF
abundance: NA
v_gene: TRBV9
d_gene: NA
j_gene: TRBJ1-4

CDR3nt: TGTGCCTGGAGTGTAGATCGGGGGGTCTCTGGGGCCAACGTCCTGACTTTC
CDR3aa: CAWSVDRGVSGANVLTF
abundance: once
v_gene: TRBV30
d_gene: TRBD2
j_gene: TRBJ2-6

CDR3nt: TGTGCCAGCAGTGCAGGGTACGAGCAGTACTTC
CDR3aa: CASSAGYEQYF
abundance: NA
v_gene: TRBV2
d_gene: NA
j_gene: TRBJ2-7

CDR3nt: TGTGCCAGCAGCTTAGATCTGGAAGGGGATGGCTACACCTTC
CDR3aa: CASSLDLEGDGYTF
abundance: NA
v_gene: TRBV7-9
d_gene: NA
j_gene: TRBJ1-2

CDR3nt: TGCGCCAGCAGCTTGGAGCTCCGCACAGATACGCAGTATTTT
CDR3aa: CASSLELRTDTQYF
abundance: NA
v_gene: TRBV5-1
d_gene: NA
j_gene: TRBJ2-3

CDR3nt: TGTGCCAGCAGCTACCGCCTCACTAGCGGGAGGTACAATGAGCAGTTCTTC
CDR3aa: CASSYRLTSGRYNEQFF
abundance: NA
v_gene: TRBV7-4
d_gene: TRBD2
j_gene: TRBJ2-1

CDR3nt: TGCGCCAGCAGCTCCCAGGGCTACACCGGGGAGCTGTTTTTT
CDR3aa: CASSSQGYTGELFF
abundance: NA
v_gene: TRBV5-1
d_gene: NA
j_gene: TRBJ2-2

CDR3nt: TGTGCCTGGAGTGTCGGGAGGAACACTGAAGCTTTCTTT
CDR3aa: CAWSVGRNTEAFF
abundance: NA
v_gene: TRBV30
d_gene: NA
j_gene: TRBJ1-1

CDR3nt: TGTGCCTGGAGTAAAAGGCAGGGGGCGGTCAATGAGCAGTTCTTC
CDR3aa: CAWSKRQGAVNEQFF
abundance: once
v_gene: TRBV30
d_gene: TRBD1
j_gene: TRBJ2-1

CDR3nt: TGTGCCAGCAGGGGACTAGCGGGAGGTTCCTCCTACGAGCAGTACTTC
CDR3aa: CASRGLAGGSSYEQYF
abundance: NA
v_gene: TRBV6-6
d_gene: TRBD2
j_gene: TRBJ2-7

CDR3nt: TGTGCCAGCAGTATGACTAGCCGGGATACGCAGTATTTT
CDR3aa: CASSMTSRDTQYF
abundance: once
v_gene: TRBV28
d_gene: TRBD2
j_gene: TRBJ2-3

CDR3nt: TGTGCCAGCAGCCTAGGGACTAGCGCCGTGAACACCGGGGAGCTGTTTTTT
CDR3aa: CASSLGTSAVNTGELFF
abundance: NA
v_gene: TRBV13
d_gene: TRBD2
j_gene: TRBJ2-2

CDR3nt: TGTGCCAGCAGGGGACAGGCGATTCAGCCCCAGCATTTT
CDR3aa: CASRGQAIQPQHF
abundance: NA
v_gene: TRBV2
d_gene: TRBD1
j_gene: TRBJ1-5

CDR3nt: TGTGCCAGCAGCCATACCCGGGAGGTTTACTCTGGAAACACCATATATTTT
CDR3aa: CASSHTREVYSGNTIYF
abundance: NA
v_gene: TRBV7-9
d_gene: NA
j_gene: TRBJ1-3

CDR3nt: TGTGCCAGTTTCGCCCGGACTACCTATGGCTACACCTTC
CDR3aa: CASFARTTYGYTF
abundance: NA
v_gene: TRBV28
d_gene: NA
j_gene: TRBJ1-2

CDR3nt: TGCGCCAGCAGCTCCACAGGGGCCGAATATGGCTACACCTTC
CDR3aa: CASSSTGAEYGYTF
abundance: NA
v_gene: TRBV5-1
d_gene: TRBD1
j_gene: TRBJ1-2

CDR3nt: TGTGCCAGCAGCATTTACAGCCAATCTAACTATGGCTACACCTTC
CDR3aa: CASSIYSQSNYGYTF
abundance: NA
v_gene: TRBV5-6
d_gene: NA
j_gene: TRBJ1-2

CDR3nt: TGTGCCAGCAGTTCTATTGAGACCCAGTACTTC
CDR3aa: CASSSIETQYF
abundance: NA
v_gene: TRBV6-6
d_gene: NA
j_gene: TRBJ2-5

CDR3nt: TGTGCCAGCAGCTTAGGCGTCGGGACTGGCTACGAGCAGTACTTC
CDR3aa: CASSLGVGTGYEQYF
abundance: NA
v_gene: TRBV11-2
d_gene: NA
j_gene: TRBJ2-7

CDR3nt: TGTGCCAGCAGCCCCCTAGGGGACTACGAGCAGTACTTC
CDR3aa: CASSPLGDYEQYF
abundance: NA
v_gene: TRBV7-2
d_gene: NA
j_gene: TRBJ2-7

CDR3nt: TGCAGCGTGACGGAGGGGGACAGGTATGGCTACACCTTC
CDR3aa: CSVTEGDRYGYTF
abundance: NA
v_gene: TRBV29-1
d_gene: TRBD1
j_gene: TRBJ1-2

CDR3nt: TGTGCCAGCAGAATTGGAGCGTTGGAGACCCAGTACTTC
CDR3aa: CASRIGALETQYF
abundance: NA
v_gene: TRBV12-3/TRBV12-4
d_gene: NA
j_gene: TRBJ2-5

CDR3nt: TGTGCCAGTAGGGGGCTATCTAATGAAAAACTGTTTTTT
CDR3aa: CASRGLSNEKLFF
abundance: NA
v_gene: TRBV19
d_gene: NA
j_gene: TRBJ1-4

CDR3nt: TGTGCCTACCAGGACAGCAGCTCCTACAATGAGCAGTTCTTC
CDR3aa: CAYQDSSSYNEQFF
abundance: NA
v_gene: TRBV30
d_gene: NA
j_gene: TRBJ2-1

CDR3nt: TGCGCCAGCAGCCAGGGGGGTCAAGGCACCGGGGAGCTGCTTTTT
CDR3aa: CASSQGGQGTGELLF
abundance: NA
v_gene: TRBV5-1
d_gene: NA
j_gene: TRBJ2-2

CDR3nt: TGTGCTAGTGGTCCGCATCCGGGACAGTGGTTCAATCAGCCCCAGCATTTT
CDR3aa: CASGPHPGQWFNQPQHF
abundance: NA
v_gene: TRBV12-5
d_gene: TRBD1
j_gene: TRBJ1-5

CDR3nt: TGTGCCAGCAGCTTATCGTTGGGCAGGGGTACTGAAGCTTTCTTT
CDR3aa: CASSLSLGRGTEAFF
abundance: NA
v_gene: TRBV7-9
d_gene: NA
j_gene: TRBJ1-1

CDR3nt: TGTGCCAGCAGCGTGGGACAGGGCGGACAGCCCCAGCATTTT
CDR3aa: CASSVGQGGQPQHF
abundance: NA
v_gene: TRBV9
d_gene: TRBD1
j_gene: TRBJ1-5

CDR3nt: TGCAGCGTTGAGAACGGGGACTATGGCTACACCTTC
CDR3aa: CSVENGDYGYTF
abundance: NA
v_gene: TRBV29-1
d_gene: NA
j_gene: TRBJ1-2

CDR3nt: TGCGCCAGCAGCTGGGAGGGGAGATTTAGCAATCAGCCCCAGCATTTT
CDR3aa: CASSWEGRFSNQPQHF
abundance: once
v_gene: TRBV5-1
d_gene: NA
j_gene: TRBJ1-5

CDR3nt: TGTGCCAGCAGTTTATCGGGGGGACCCTACGAGCAGTACTTC
CDR3aa: CASSLSGGPYEQYF
abundance: NA
v_gene: TRBV27
d_gene: NA
j_gene: TRBJ2-7